Listed below are T cell receptor beta chains from one sample, sequenced in a study of shared clonotypes between healthy human individuals. Some clones are missing from TCRdb's copy, which holds only in-frame ones; the method was immunoSEQ multiplex PCR. The sample yields under 1,100,000 clones, about 76% seen once. The sample was memory CD4+ T cells sorted from blood. The source is a man younger than 35 in good health. The CDR3 runs from the conserved cysteine through the conserved F or W. The order of the fields is D gene, V gene, clone size, J gene, CDR3 DNA, CDR3 protein. The D gene is left open where the match is weak. Only part of the rows carry a size: once, few, many, or a class if the clone is expanded.

TRBD1	TRBV29-1	NA	TRBJ2-7	TGCAGCGTTGAACCGGGACAGGGGGCCTACGAGCAGTACTTC	CSVEPGQGAYEQYF
TRBD2	TRBV10-3	NA	TRBJ2-7	TGTGCCATCAGTGAGTCCGGGACTACCTACGAGCAGTACTTC	CAISESGTTYEQYF
TRBD2	TRBV19	NA	TRBJ2-1	TGTGCCAGTAGGCAGGGACTAGTGGCCAATGAGCAGTTCTTC	CASRQGLVANEQFF
NA	TRBV5-6	NA	TRBJ1-2	TGTGCCAGCAGCTCCACAGGAGACACCTTC	CASSSTGDTF
NA	TRBV28	NA	TRBJ1-6	TGTGCCACCTATAGGGGGAGGGCGAGATATAATTCACCCCTCCACTTT	CATYRGRARYNSPLHF
NA	TRBV30	few	TRBJ1-2	TGTGCCTGGAGTATTGGGGACTATGGCTACACCTTC	CAWSIGDYGYTF
NA	TRBV27	NA	TRBJ1-3	TGTGCCAGCAGTTTAAAGGGTACGGGGGGTTACACCATATATTTT	CASSLKGTGGYTIYF
NA	TRBV5-6	few	TRBJ2-6	TGTGCCAGCAGCGGGGCGGCGCGGGCCAACGTCCTGACTTTC	CASSGAARANVLTF
NA	TRBV5-1	many	TRBJ1-4	TGCGCCAGCAGCTTGGTAGGGGCTAATGAAAAACTGTTTTTT	CASSLVGANEKLFF
NA	TRBV7-2	few	TRBJ1-3	TGTGCCAGCAGCTTAGGGGGTGCTGGAAACACCATATATTTT	CASSLGGAGNTIYF
NA	TRBV5-1	NA	TRBJ1-2	TGCGCCAGCAGCTTGCGCAGGACCGCTAACTATGGCTACACCTTC	CASSLRRTANYGYTF
NA	TRBV6-1	NA	TRBJ1-3	TGTGCCAGCACCCCCGGGGCGAGCTCTGGAAACACCATATATTTT	CASTPGASSGNTIYF